Listed here are 16 T cell receptor beta chains from one sample, sequenced in a study of T-cell reconstitution after alpha-beta-depleted transplantation in children. Unique molecular identifiers featured in how the TCRbeta library was prepared. TCRdb re-called the PCR reads through MiXCR, storing one row per CDR3 protein. The table lists about 110,000 distinct CDR3 sequences, 10% of them singletons, with less than 45% in the top ten. Here the sequenced sample was PBMCs, taken before TCRalphabeta/CD19-depleted stem cell transplant. Receptors originate from a boy aged 2 to 10 with acute lymphoblastic leukemia, due to receive a stem cell transplant.

J is TRBJ1-6 and V is TRBV5-1; 10 bases are shared with TRBD1. After removal of 4 bases from V and 4 bases from J, the junction contained 11 bases not matched to a gene. The CDR3 length is 18 residues. The germline CDR1 and CDR2 sequences are SGHRS and YFSETQ. The CDR3 coding sequence is TGCGCCAGCAGCCGCGGGACAGGGGAGTCGAGTTATAATTCACCCCTCCACTTT. The encoded protein is CASSRGTGESSYNSPLHF.

Ten or more counts support this clonotype. The chain carries TRBV5-1 and TRBJ2-3, with 10 bases matching TRBD2. Per the germline V gene, CDR1 is SGHRS and CDR2 is YFSETQ. The CDR3 contains 16 residues. The V segment lost 4 bases and the J segment 3 bases; nucleotides outside the gene matches: 8. The CDR3 DNA follows: TGCGCCAGCAGCCCATCTAGCGGGAGTGTGACAGATACGCAGTATTTT. This encodes CASSPSSGSVTDTQYF. Variable domain in full (rest from reference TRBV5-1 and TRBJ2-3): KAGVTQTPRYLIKTRGQQVTLSCSPISGHRSVSWYQQTPGQGLQFLFEYFSETQRNKGNFPGRFSGRQFSNSRSEMNVSTLELGDSALYLCASSPSSGSVTDTQYFGPGTRLTVL.

This clonotype has more than one count but fewer than ten. This sequence joins TRBV20-1 and TRBJ1-4; no clear D gene. Per the germline V gene, CDR1 is DFQATT and CDR2 is SNEGSKA (reference sequence). The ends were cut back, 1 base at V and 7 bases at J, with 4 bases in the middle. The CDR3 loop spans 11 amino acids. CDR3: CSARVFEKLFF. The CDR3 region has the DNA TGCAGTGCTAGAGTATTTGAAAAACTGTTTTTT.

This clonotype was seen ten or more times. The V and J genes are TRBV5-1 and TRBJ2-1; 8 bases are shared with TRBD2. The J segment lost 8 bases and the V segment lost 0 bases, leaving 10 bases of the junction unmatched. The germline CDR1 and CDR2 sequences are SGHRS and YFSETQ. This CDR3 spans 16 amino acids. CDR3 in amino acids: CASSLGRERGLYEQFF. CDR3 bases: TGCGCCAGCAGCTTGGGACGGGAGCGGGGGCTCTATGAGCAGTTCTTC.

This clonotype was detected a few times. This sequence joins TRBV2 and TRBJ2-6; no reliable D call. CDR3 length: 16 residues. V was pared by 4 bases and J by 0 bases, with 10 bases between. CDR1 and CDR2 (germline): SNHLY, FYNNEI. The CDR3 region is CASSADVPSGANVLTF. In DNA form, the CDR3 reads TGTGCCAGCAGTGCAGACGTCCCCTCTGGGGCCAACGTCCTGACTTTC.

This clonotype has at least ten counts. The DNA for the CDR3 is TGCGCCAGCAGCTCTAGCGGGGCAAACACCGGGGAGCTGTTTTTT. Translation gives CASSSSGANTGELFF. This chain links TRBV5-1 with TRBJ2-2, with 9 bases matching TRBD2. The V gene's germline CDR1 is SGHRS and CDR2 YFSETQ. The CDR3 spans 15 residues. Trimming removed 3 bases from V and 2 bases from J; junction bases left unmatched: 2.

The chain links TRBV5-1 to TRBJ2-7; D is possibly TRBD1 (6 bases). The CDR3 is 14 residues long. The V end lost 3 bases, the J end lost 7 bases, and 17 bases lay between the germline ends. CDR1 is SGHRS and CDR2 is YFSETQ in the germline V gene. Here the CDR3 reads CASSSSSGTQEQYF. The CDR3, as DNA: TGCGCCAGCAGCTCTTCTAGTGGGACACAAGAGCAGTACTTC.

The CDR3 region is CASSWGILAVEGETQYF. CDR3 coding DNA: TGCGCCAGCAGCTGGGGGATTTTAGCGGTCGAAGGAGAGACCCAGTACTTC. The V call is TRBV5-1, the J call TRBJ2-5; tentative D call: TRBD2 (6 bases). The CDR3 covers 17 residues. Trimming cost V 3 bases and J 4 bases, with 22 bases left between them. Germline CDR1 and CDR2: SGHRS and YFSETQ. Full variable domain (rest looked up from reference TRBV5-1 and TRBJ2-5): KAGVTQTPRYLIKTRGQQVTLSCSPISGHRSVSWYQQTPGQGLQFLFEYFSETQRNKGNFPGRFSGRQFSNSRSEMNVSTLELGDSALYLCASSWGILAVEGETQYFGPGTRLLVL.

This clonotype was seen a handful of times. The chain is built from TRBV5-4 and TRBJ1-1; D remains unclear. Germline assignment: CDR1 SGHNT and CDR2 YYREEE (reference sequence). The V and J ends lost 3 bases and 6 bases respectively, with 15 bases between them. The CDR3 contains 14 residues. In DNA, the CDR3 is TGTGCCAGCAGCTCGGTCAGTCGAGGCGCTGAAGCTTTCTTT. Its protein product is CASSSVSRGAEAFF.

This clonotype was seen a few times. V and J are TRBV6-1 and TRBJ2-7, with TRBD2 matching over 8 bases. The CDR3 runs to 13 residues. CDR1 is MNHNS, CDR2 SASEGT, per germline. After removal of 6 bases from V and 2 bases from J, the junction contained 3 bases not matched to a gene. CDR3 sequence reads: CASSVAGTYEQYF. In DNA form, the CDR3 reads TGTGCCAGCAGCGTAGCGGGAACCTACGAGCAGTACTTC.

The chain links TRBV20-1 to TRBJ2-7, with 10 positions matching TRBD2. CDR3 length equals 14 residues. CDR1 and CDR2 (germline): DFQATT, SNEGSKA (reference sequence). The trim removed 3 bases at V and 4 bases at J, leaving 6 bases unmatched. CDR3 sequence: CSASKASGRYEQYF. DNA for the CDR3: TGCAGTGCTAGTAAGGCTAGCGGGAGATACGAGCAGTACTTC.

This clonotype came up many times. The chain links TRBV12-3 or TRBV12-4 to TRBJ1-1; 8 positions agree with TRBD1. The length of the CDR3 is 13 residues. The V and J ends lost 4 bases and 11 bases, in that order; junction bases with no gene match: 9. In nucleotides, the CDR3 is TGTGCCAGCAGTTGGGGACAGGTAGTTAGTGCTTTCTTT. This translates into CASSWGQVVSAFF.

This clonotype was counted many times. The chain joins TRBV7-3 to TRBJ2-1; 11 bases are shared with TRBD2. The CDR3 runs to 15 residues. Per germline, CDR1 SGHTA and CDR2 FQGTGA. V was clipped by 2 bases and J by 3 bases; unmatched bases: 0. The CDR3 is CASSLGTSGYNEQFF. In DNA, the CDR3 is TGTGCCAGCAGCTTAGGGACTAGCGGCTACAATGAGCAGTTCTTC.

J is TRBJ2-1 and V is TRBV20-1; weak D call: TRBD2 (5 bases). The CDR3 runs 14 residues. V lost 2 bases and J 6 bases, leaving 14 bases between the germline ends. Germline CDR1 and CDR2: DFQATT and SNEGSKA (reference sequence). The CDR3 protein is CSARMSGTFNEQFF. The CDR3 nucleotides are TGCAGTGCTAGAATGAGCGGAACCTTCAATGAGCAGTTCTTC.

The chain links TRBV20-1 to TRBJ2-7, with a tentative D call TRBD1 (6 bases). The germline gives CDR1 DFQATT, CDR2 SNEGSKA (reference sequence). The CDR3 has 15 residues. V was shortened by 4 bases and J by 4 bases, with 20 bases between the two germline ends. This chain's CDR3 is CSATRRGWERYEQYF. CDR3 nucleotide sequence: TGCAGTGCTACCCGCAGGGGTTGGGAACGGTACGAGCAGTACTTC.

There are a few counts of this clonotype. The V and J genes are TRBV5-1 and TRBJ1-2; D uncertain. V lost 6 bases and J lost 0, with 9 bases in between. Germline-derived CDR1 and CDR2 are SGHRS and YFSETQ. The CDR3 spans 13 residues. In nucleotides, the CDR3 is TGCGCCAGCACGGCCGCCCCTAACTATGGCTACACCTTC. This gives the protein CASTAAPNYGYTF.